This T cell receptor (beta chain) was found in a study of T-cell memory formation after mild COVID-19. Study context: For the most part, TCR clusters were specific to one donor. Points from the study as a whole: Nothing confirmed that second-wave clones peaking on day 37 were specific for SARS-CoV-2. CD4+ clones that contracted lay mainly in CM and EM; CD8+ ones lay in EMRA.

One entry per CDR3 protein, called by TCRdb with MiXCR from the 5' RACE reads. The sample consists of under 250,000 distinct CDR3 sequences, roughly 10% of them appearing once. CDR1 MGHDK and CDR2 SYGVNS come from the germline V gene. V lost 4 bases, J lost 7 bases, and 3 bases lay in between. The CDR3 is 10 residues long. A few counts support this clonotype. The antigen remains unidentified. The chain joins TRBV25-1 to TRBJ2-3, with D uncertain. The clonotype was recovered from a young man who had mild COVID-19 (a few samples of this study predate the infection). Cell type and time point are not known. The sequencing sample was made of PBMCs or a T cell subset sorted from them (not recorded which). The CDR3 spells CASSANTQYF. As DNA, the CDR3 is TGTGCCAGCAGTGCGAATACGCAGTATTTT.